This TCR beta chain was profiled in a study of shared clonotypes between healthy human individuals. Turning to the study itself: Researchers drew samples from two women and a few men aged 18 to 49.

CD45RO-negative cells were positively selected for CCR7, leaving out terminally differentiated effector memory CD45RA+ cells. Generated by immunoSEQ multiplex PCR, the TCRdb table keeps only in-frame clones and is missing some. The table shows about 800,000 clones, with about 96% occurring only once. CDR1 and CDR2 from the germline V gene are SEHNR and FQNEAQ (reference sequence). V lost 4 bases and J 9 bases, leaving 15 bases between the germline ends. There are 14 residues in the CDR3. This clone was observed a few times. This TCR came from a young man in good health. The sample taken for sequencing was naive CD8+ T cells sorted from blood. V gene TRBV7-9 combines with J gene TRBJ2-2; D is undetermined. CDR3 sequence: CASSSNRRIWELFF. CDR3 coding DNA: TGTGCCAGCAGCTCGAACCGGCGAATATGGGAGCTGTTTTTT. The full variable domain, in which reference TRBV7-9 and TRBJ2-2 provide the parts outside the CDR3, is DTGVSQNPRHKITKRGQNVTFRCDPISEHNRLYWYRQTLGQGPEFLTYFQNEAQLEKSRLLSDRFSAERPKGSFSTLEIQRTEQGDSAMYLCASSSNRRIWELFFGEGSRLTVL.